A single T cell receptor beta chain is shown here with its context. The data are from a study of control samples from healthy donors and cancer patients. The V end was cut by 0 bases, the J end by 0 bases, with 14 bases between. Germline-derived CDR1 and CDR2 are LGHNA and YNFKEQ. The CDR3 length is 17 residues. Sequencing was performed with immunoSEQ multiplex PCR; in TCRdb, only in-frame clones are kept and a portion is missing. The sample holds 70,000 to 90,000 clones, 70% to 90% seen once. The chain recombines TRBV4-2 with TRBJ1-1; D call uncertain. The source is a woman aged 60-70 years with head and neck cancer. The sample comprised PBMCs. CDR3 sequence: CASSQDSVAVMNTEAFF. CDR3 DNA sequence: TGTGCCAGCAGCCAAGATAGCGTGGCAGTAATGAACACTGAAGCTTTCTTT.